The 18 T cell receptor beta chains given below trace back to one sample, sequenced in a study of Ad26.COV2.S vaccination and SARS-CoV-2 variants (dated by TCRdb to about 2021). Library creation used the immunoSEQ multiplex PCR assay. TCRdb provides this immuneACCESS table in a form limited to in-frame rearrangements. Some clones are lacking; in checked studies, under half of them reflect an unresolved V gene, and why the rest are absent is not known. The sample table records about 480,000 clones; about 83% of these occur just once. The ten largest clones capture around 13% of the sample. Taken with the paper, the label for treatment or condition translates to: over 15 received Ad26.COV2.S at low or high dose, single or two shots; 5 received placebo; per-sample allocation not given. For vaccine and placebo recipients, the sequenced repertoires came from samples collected on day 63 after the first injection.

The material was peripheral blood, obtained in a trial of Ad26.COV2.S vaccine versus placebo. The receptors derive from a person between 18 and 60 years old who received the Ad26.COV2.S COVID-19 vaccine or a placebo.

The chain recombines TRBV25-1 with TRBJ2-7, with 7 bases that match TRBD1. Trimming took 9 bases from V and 3 from J; bases not matched to a gene: 2. Germline CDR1 reads MGHDK; CDR2 reads SYGVNS. The CDR3 has 11 residues. CDR3 DNA: TGTGCCAGTTCAGGGGGCTACGAGCAGTACTTC. Amino acids: CASSGGYEQYF.

CDR3 nucleotide sequence: TGTGCCAGCAGTATACAGAAAACAGGGACAGCAGAAGCTTTCTTT. This sequence encodes CASSIQKTGTAEAFF. This chain connects TRBV6-5 to TRBJ1-1; TRBD1 matches 7 bases. The CDR3 is 15 amino acids. Germline lookup yields CDR1 MNHEY and CDR2 SVGAGI. V lost 5 bases to trimming and J lost 8 bases; unmatched junction nucleotides: 14.

This clone was detected only once. This rearrangement joins TRBV28 to TRBJ1-3; D is undetermined. The CDR3 totals 15 residues. Germline V gene lookup returns CDR1 MDHEN and CDR2 SYDVKM. Trimming removed 7 bases from V and 7 bases from J, with 20 bases in between. In DNA, the CDR3 is TGTGCCAGCATGACTAACGGAGCGCGGAAGAACACCATATATTTT. This gives the protein CASMTNGARKNTIYF.

Only one count was recorded for this clone. This chain uses TRBV3-1 (or the pseudogene TRBV3-2) with TRBJ1-6; 8 nucleotides line up with TRBD1. Looked up from germline, CDR1 is LGHDT and CDR2 is YNNKEL (reference sequence). V trimming: 4 bases; J trimming: 9 bases; junction bases outside the gene matches: 8. The length of the CDR3 is 15 residues. This CDR3 reads CASSPTTGVGSPLHF. The CDR3 DNA sequence: TGTGCCAGCAGCCCCACGACAGGGGTTGGTTCACCCCTCCACTTT.

The gene calls are TRBV5-8 and TRBJ2-1, with TRBD1 matching 7 bases. V shed 3 bases, J shed 9 bases, and the junction held 9 bases outside the gene matches. Germline CDR1 SGHTS, CDR2 YDEGEE. The length of the CDR3 is 14 residues. The CDR3 sequence: CASSSPRAGGEQFF. CDR3 sequence (DNA): TGTGCCAGCAGCTCCCCTAGGGCAGGGGGTGAGCAGTTCTTC.

J is TRBJ2-7 and V is TRBV7-3; D is possibly TRBD1 or TRBD2 (6 bases each). CDR1 is SGHTA, CDR2 FQGTGA, per germline. The ends were cut back, 1 base at V and 5 bases at J, with 12 bases in the middle. The CDR3 is made up of 14 amino acids. The CDR3 spells CASSLRAGEDEQYF. The CDR3 nucleotides are TGTGCCAGCAGCTTAAGGGCAGGGGAGGACGAGCAGTACTTC.

The V call is TRBV9, the J call TRBJ1-2; TRBD1 agrees at 8 bases. Germline loops: CDR1 SGDLS, CDR2 YYNGEE. The junction had 11 bases not matched to a gene; V was cut back by 1 base and J by 6 bases. This CDR3 has 16 amino acids. CDR3 nucleotides: TGTGCCAGCAGCGTAAAATCGCAGGGGGCAAATGATGGCTACACCTTC. This codes for CASSVKSQGANDGYTF. The complete variable domain, with remaining parts taken from reference TRBV9 and TRBJ1-2, reads DSGVTQTPKHLITATGQRVTLRCSPRSGDLSVYWYQQSLDQGLQFLIQYYNGEERAKGNILERFSAQQFPDLHSELNLSSLELGDSALYFCASSVKSQGANDGYTFGSGTRLTVV.

This clone appeared a few times. The gene calls are TRBV7-2 and TRBJ2-7; tentatively, D is TRBD1 (5 bases). The V end was cut by 5 bases, the J end by 0 bases, with 14 bases between. Germline V gene lookup returns CDR1 SGHTA and CDR2 FQGNSA. The CDR3 runs to 15 residues. The CDR3 sequence is CASSPGHGTSYEQYF. Here the CDR3 DNA reads TGTGCCAGCAGCCCCGGACACGGAACCTCCTACGAGCAGTACTTC.

V usage is TRBV5-1 and J usage is TRBJ2-6; TRBD1 is a possible D gene (5 bases). CDR1 and CDR2 from the germline V gene are SGHRS and YFSETQ. This CDR3 has 16 residues. The V end was cut by 4 bases, the J end by 1 base, with 12 bases between. This CDR3 is CASSTDTTSGANVLTF. In DNA, the CDR3 is TGCGCCAGCAGCACGGACACAACGTCTGGGGCCAACGTCCTGACTTTC.

The chain has TRBV6-5 and TRBJ2-6; no clear D gene. The CDR3 length is 13 residues. The ends were cut back, 6 bases at V and 3 bases at J, with 6 bases in the middle. Germline V CDR1 and CDR2: MNHEY, SVGAGI. The DNA of the CDR3 is TGTGCCAGCAGAGTTGGTGGGGCCAACGTCCTGACTTTC. Amino acid sequence: CASRVGGANVLTF.

This clone came up once. The rearrangement joins TRBV5-6 to TRBJ2-7; 13 nucleotides line up with TRBD2. Trimming cost V 2 bases and J 7 bases; bases outside gene matches: 9. The CDR3 is made up of 16 amino acids. The germline V gene has CDR1 SGHDT and CDR2 YYEEEE. The CDR3 DNA reads TGTGCCAGCAGCTTTACCGGACTAGCGGGAGAATATGAGCAGTACTTC. Its protein product is CASSFTGLAGEYEQYF.

J is TRBJ1-2 and V is TRBV28; 7 nucleotides match TRBD1. Germline values: CDR1 MDHEN, CDR2 SYDVKM. The trim removed 3 bases at V and 3 bases at J, leaving 4 bases unmatched. This CDR3 has 14 amino acids. CDR3 nucleotides: TGTGCCAGCAGTTTCGGGACAGCTTACTATGGCTACACCTTC. This sequence encodes CASSFGTAYYGYTF.

The chain carries TRBV19 and TRBJ2-1, with D perhaps TRBD2 (5 bases). With 1 base removed from V and 8 bases from J, the gap between germline ends came to 9 bases. The CDR3 contains 13 residues. The germline V gene encodes CDR1 LNHDA and CDR2 SQIVND (reference sequence). CDR3: CASSIASSDEQFF. Written as DNA, the CDR3 is TGTGCCAGTAGTATAGCTAGCAGCGATGAGCAGTTCTTC.

This rearrangement joins TRBV7-9 to TRBJ1-4; D possibly corresponds to TRBD1 (5 bases). Trimming took 5 bases from V and 7 from J, leaving 26 bases between them. This CDR3 has 18 amino acids. In germline, CDR1 is SEHNR, CDR2 FQNEAQ (reference sequence). The CDR3 DNA follows: TGTGCCAGCAGCCCCACCGGGCGCAGGGCGCCGATGGGTGAAAAACTGTTTTTT. Encoded protein: CASSPTGRRAPMGEKLFF.

V is TRBV2 and J is TRBJ2-5; 10 bases agree with TRBD1. Losses at the gene ends were 8 bases for V and 4 bases for J; bases not matched to a gene: 10. This CDR3 has 15 residues. Looked up from germline, CDR1 is SNHLY and CDR2 is FYNNEI. CDR3 residues: CASGYRQGAGETQYF. The CDR3 DNA is TGTGCCAGCGGTTACCGACAGGGGGCTGGAGAGACCCAGTACTTC.

This chain connects TRBV30 to TRBJ2-1, with TRBD2 matching 11 bases. Germline trimming cut 0 bases from V and 1 base from J; bases unmatched to any gene: 5. This CDR3 region has 17 residues. Germline V gene sequence: CDR1 GTSNPN, CDR2 SVGIG (reference sequence). The CDR3 loop reads CAWSVAWTSGSYNEQFF. The CDR3 region has the DNA TGTGCCTGGAGTGTAGCCTGGACTAGCGGGTCCTACAATGAGCAGTTCTTC.

The V call is TRBV5-1, the J call TRBJ2-5; no clear D. CDR3 length: 15 residues. The germline V and J ends were trimmed by 1 base and 5 bases, with 15 bases remaining between them. CDR1 is SGHRS, CDR2 YFSETQ, per germline. The CDR3 spells CASSLRSDGRETQYF. DNA of the CDR3: TGCGCCAGCAGCTTGAGGTCGGATGGTCGGGAGACCCAGTACTTC.

The V gene is TRBV7-9, the J gene TRBJ1-6, with D unresolved. The germline V and J ends were trimmed by 7 bases and 7 bases, with 14 bases remaining between them. This CDR3 contains 14 residues. Germline V gene sequence: CDR1 SEHNR, CDR2 FQNEAQ (reference sequence). The CDR3 sequence: CASTWEGGNSPLHF. CDR3 coding DNA: TGTGCCAGCACCTGGGAGGGAGGGAATTCACCCCTCCACTTT.